A selection of T cell receptor beta chains follows, all from one sample in a study of blood T cell repertoires in COVID-19. This table comes from immunoSEQ multiplex PCR, and its TCRdb copy is limited to in-frame clones, with some not included. The repertoire holds approximately 110,000 clones, approximately 70% seen once, with roughly 6% in the top ten. Sample: peripheral blood. Receptor source: a man aged 80 or over with acute or convalescent COVID-19. Each CDR3 is given with its conserved first and last residue. A D gene is named only where the DNA matches it firmly. Size values are once, few and many counts, or a class for expanded clones, and some rows have none.

cdr3_aa: CASSINGPGTGNEKLFF; cdr3_nt: TGTGCCAGTAGTATAAACGGTCCCGGGACAGGGAATGAAAAACTGTTTTTT; clone_size: NA; j_call: TRBJ1-4; d_call: TRBD1; v_call: TRBV19
cdr3_aa: CASSRKGASRDEQFF; cdr3_nt: TGTGCCAGCAGTCGAAAGGGGGCGTCTCGCGATGAGCAGTTCTTC; clone_size: NA; j_call: TRBJ2-1; d_call: TRBD1; v_call: TRBV6-2/TRBV6-3
cdr3_aa: CASSRQRGPYEQYF; cdr3_nt: TGTGCCAGCAGCCGTCAGCGGGGGCCTTACGAGCAGTACTTC; clone_size: few; j_call: TRBJ2-7; d_call: TRBD2; v_call: TRBV14
cdr3_aa: CASSLPGLAGGQYF; cdr3_nt: TGTGCCAGCAGCCTTCCGGGACTAGCGGGAGGGCAGTATTTT; clone_size: NA; j_call: TRBJ2-3; d_call: TRBD2; v_call: TRBV5-6
cdr3_aa: CAFFESYNEQFF; cdr3_nt: TGCGCCTTCTTTGAGTCGTACAATGAGCAGTTCTTC; clone_size: NA; j_call: TRBJ2-1; d_call: NA; v_call: TRBV29-1
cdr3_aa: CAITGVPGTEAFF; cdr3_nt: TGTGCCATAACAGGGGTCCCAGGGACTGAAGCTTTCTTT; clone_size: once; j_call: TRBJ1-1; d_call: TRBD1; v_call: TRBV10-3
cdr3_aa: CASSPYSGGYNEQFF; cdr3_nt: TGTGCCAGCAGCCCCTATAGCGGGGGTTACAATGAGCAGTTCTTC; clone_size: NA; j_call: TRBJ2-1; d_call: TRBD2; v_call: TRBV9
cdr3_aa: CASTIRQRGNQPQHF; cdr3_nt: TGTGCCAGTACTATTAGGCAGCGAGGCAATCAGCCCCAGCATTTT; clone_size: NA; j_call: TRBJ1-5; d_call: NA; v_call: TRBV19
cdr3_aa: CSASRGLAASYEQYF; cdr3_nt: TGCAGTGCTAGTAGGGGGCTAGCAGCATCCTACGAGCAGTACTTC; clone_size: few; j_call: TRBJ2-7; d_call: TRBD1; v_call: TRBV20-1
cdr3_aa: CSVEEGQPRETQYF; cdr3_nt: TGCAGCGTTGAAGAGGGACAACCAAGAGAGACCCAGTACTTC; clone_size: NA; j_call: TRBJ2-5; d_call: NA; v_call: TRBV29-1
cdr3_aa: CSVSRTGRISFYGNTIYF; cdr3_nt: TGCAGCGTCTCGAGGACAGGGAGAATTTCGTTTTACGGAAACACCATATATTTT; clone_size: NA; j_call: TRBJ1-3; d_call: TRBD1; v_call: TRBV29-1
cdr3_aa: CASSLAQGKETQYF; cdr3_nt: TGTGCCAGCAGCTTAGCGCAGGGGAAAGAGACCCAGTACTTC; clone_size: NA; j_call: TRBJ2-5; d_call: NA; v_call: TRBV7-2
cdr3_aa: CASSSGQYNQPQHF; cdr3_nt: TGTGCCAGCAGCTCTGGACAATACAATCAGCCCCAGCATTTT; clone_size: NA; j_call: TRBJ1-5; d_call: NA; v_call: TRBV11-2
cdr3_aa: CASSFGQGQETQYF; cdr3_nt: TGTGCCAGCAGCTTTGGTCAGGGGCAAGAGACCCAGTACTTC; clone_size: NA; j_call: TRBJ2-5; d_call: NA; v_call: TRBV5-4
cdr3_aa: CASSPPGGNEQYF; cdr3_nt: TGTGCCAGCTCACCACCCGGGGGTAACGAGCAGTACTTC; clone_size: NA; j_call: TRBJ2-7; d_call: NA; v_call: TRBV18
cdr3_aa: CASSPSGARAQFF; cdr3_nt: TGTGCCAGCAGCCCATCCGGCGCCAGGGCGCAGTTCTTC; clone_size: NA; j_call: TRBJ2-1; d_call: NA; v_call: TRBV11-3
cdr3_aa: CASSSGLAGVETQYF; cdr3_nt: TGTGCCAGCAGTTCCGGACTAGCGGGAGTTGAAACCCAGTACTTC; clone_size: NA; j_call: TRBJ2-5; d_call: TRBD2; v_call: TRBV6-5
cdr3_aa: CASSLSTPGGSTEAFF; cdr3_nt: TGTGCCAGCAGTTTAAGTACTCCGGGAGGGAGCACTGAAGCTTTCTTT; clone_size: NA; j_call: TRBJ1-1; d_call: NA; v_call: TRBV28
cdr3_aa: CASSSLWGGQTEAFF; cdr3_nt: TGCGCCAGCAGCAGCTTATGGGGAGGGCAGACTGAAGCTTTCTTT; clone_size: NA; j_call: TRBJ1-1; d_call: NA; v_call: TRBV5-1
cdr3_aa: CASSLTGNEQYF; cdr3_nt: TGCGCCAGCAGCTTGACAGGGAACGAGCAGTACTTC; clone_size: NA; j_call: TRBJ2-7; d_call: NA; v_call: TRBV5-1
cdr3_aa: CASSSTGGRSNEKLFF; cdr3_nt: TGCGCCAGCAGCTCTACAGGGGGCCGCTCCAATGAAAAACTGTTTTTT; clone_size: few; j_call: TRBJ1-4; d_call: TRBD1; v_call: TRBV5-1
cdr3_aa: CASSFFNREETQYF; cdr3_nt: TGTGCCAGCAGCTTCTTCAACAGGGAAGAGACCCAGTACTTC; clone_size: once; j_call: TRBJ2-5; d_call: NA; v_call: TRBV5-4
cdr3_aa: CASSYRPGGEAFF; cdr3_nt: TGTGCCAGCAGTTACCGCCCGGGGGGCGAAGCTTTCTTT; clone_size: few; j_call: TRBJ1-1; d_call: NA; v_call: TRBV6-2/TRBV6-3
cdr3_aa: CASSLGLAETQYF; cdr3_nt: TGTGCCAGCAGCCTAGGACTAGCAGAGACCCAGTACTTC; clone_size: once; j_call: TRBJ2-5; d_call: TRBD2; v_call: TRBV3-1/TRBV3-2
cdr3_aa: CASSLSGPANYGYTF; cdr3_nt: TGTGCCAGCAGCTTAAGCGGACCAGCTAACTATGGCTACACCTTC; clone_size: NA; j_call: TRBJ1-2; d_call: NA; v_call: TRBV5-6
cdr3_aa: CASSLGAPRGQISGANVLTF; cdr3_nt: TGCGCCAGCAGCTTGGGCGCCCCGAGGGGACAAATCTCTGGGGCCAACGTCCTGACTTTC; clone_size: NA; j_call: TRBJ2-6; d_call: NA; v_call: TRBV5-1
cdr3_aa: CASSYTSQSNEQYF; cdr3_nt: TGTGCCAGCAGTTACACCTCACAGTCCAACGAGCAGTACTTC; clone_size: NA; j_call: TRBJ2-7; d_call: NA; v_call: TRBV6-5
cdr3_aa: CASGQDNGRLFF; cdr3_nt: TGTGCCAGCGGACAGGATAACGGAAGGCTGTTTTTT; clone_size: few; j_call: TRBJ2-2; d_call: TRBD1; v_call: TRBV2
cdr3_aa: CSVAWSEGNTIYF; cdr3_nt: TGCAGCGTCGCATGGTCCGAGGGAAACACCATATATTTT; clone_size: NA; j_call: TRBJ1-3; d_call: NA; v_call: TRBV29-1
cdr3_aa: CAINQGQGYNEQFF; cdr3_nt: TGTGCCATCAACCAGGGACAGGGGTACAATGAGCAGTTCTTC; clone_size: NA; j_call: TRBJ2-1; d_call: TRBD1; v_call: TRBV10-3
cdr3_aa: CASTKGQAIDTQYF; cdr3_nt: TGTGCCAGCACCAAGGGACAGGCAATAGATACGCAGTATTTT; clone_size: NA; j_call: TRBJ2-3; d_call: TRBD1; v_call: TRBV7-9
cdr3_aa: CASITQGYRLAGKYEQYF; cdr3_nt: TGTGCCAGCATCACACAGGGATATAGACTAGCGGGAAAGTACGAGCAGTACTTC; clone_size: once; j_call: TRBJ2-7; d_call: TRBD2; v_call: TRBV9
cdr3_aa: CASREGQNNQPQHF; cdr3_nt: TGTGCCAGTAGAGAGGGACAGAACAATCAGCCCCAGCATTTT; clone_size: NA; j_call: TRBJ1-5; d_call: TRBD1; v_call: TRBV28
cdr3_aa: CASKGTSGSAWSNEQFF; cdr3_nt: TGTGCCAGCAAGGGGACTAGCGGGAGTGCGTGGAGCAATGAGCAGTTCTTC; clone_size: NA; j_call: TRBJ2-1; d_call: TRBD2; v_call: TRBV27
cdr3_aa: CASSLSSNQPQHF; cdr3_nt: TGTGCCAGCAGTTTATCCAGTAATCAGCCCCAGCATTTT; clone_size: many; j_call: TRBJ1-5; d_call: NA; v_call: TRBV28
cdr3_aa: CASSYRQGNTEAFF; cdr3_nt: TGTGCCAGCAGTTACCGCCAGGGAAACACTGAAGCTTTCTTT; clone_size: few; j_call: TRBJ1-1; d_call: NA; v_call: TRBV6-5
cdr3_aa: CASMAPTSGYNEQFF; cdr3_nt: TGTGCCAGCATGGCCCCGACTAGCGGGTACAATGAGCAGTTCTTC; clone_size: NA; j_call: TRBJ2-1; d_call: TRBD2; v_call: TRBV27
cdr3_aa: CASKRAGDSGLGEQFF; cdr3_nt: TGTGCCAGTAAAAGGGCCGGCGATTCGGGGTTAGGAGAGCAGTTCTTC; clone_size: few; j_call: TRBJ2-1; d_call: NA; v_call: TRBV19
cdr3_aa: CASSGQGAHEQYF; cdr3_nt: TGCGCCAGCAGCGGACAGGGAGCCCACGAGCAGTACTTC; clone_size: once; j_call: TRBJ2-7; d_call: TRBD1; v_call: TRBV5-1
cdr3_aa: CSGREAAYTFF; cdr3_nt: TGCAGCGGCCGAGAGGCCGCCTATACTTTCTTC; clone_size: NA; j_call: TRBJ2-1; d_call: NA; v_call: TRBV29-1
cdr3_aa: CASSVSRGRAEAFF; cdr3_nt: TGCGCCAGCAGTGTCTCCAGGGGTCGGGCTGAAGCTTTCTTT; clone_size: few; j_call: TRBJ1-1; d_call: NA; v_call: TRBV10-2
cdr3_aa: CASSGGRSGRKETQYF; cdr3_nt: TGCGCCAGCAGTGGGGGGAGAAGCGGGAGGAAAGAGACCCAGTACTTC; clone_size: NA; j_call: TRBJ2-5; d_call: TRBD2; v_call: TRBV10-1
cdr3_aa: CASSPGTGELFF; cdr3_nt: TGTGCCAGTAGTCCAGGCACCGGGGAGCTGTTTTTT; clone_size: NA; j_call: TRBJ2-2; d_call: NA; v_call: TRBV19
cdr3_aa: CASKTSGGTDTQYF; cdr3_nt: TGTGCCTCCAAGACTAGCGGGGGCACAGATACGCAGTATTTT; clone_size: NA; j_call: TRBJ2-3; d_call: TRBD2; v_call: TRBV7-2
cdr3_aa: CASSPRSAGVPYGYTF; cdr3_nt: TGTGCCAGCTCCCCCCGGTCAGCGGGCGTGCCCTATGGCTACACCTTC; clone_size: once; j_call: TRBJ1-2; d_call: NA; v_call: TRBV7-9